This TCR beta chain was recovered during a study of Ad26.COV2.S vaccination and SARS-CoV-2 variants. In the study overall: Within the COV1001 Ad26.COV2.S trial arm, the donor was enrolled. The vaccine Ad26.COV2.S was put into the muscle once, or twice with 56 days between. General study results and limits: Breadth, reportedly substantial, characterized the spike-specific CD8+ and CD4+ T cell responses after vaccination.

Treatment defined: about 20 received Ad26.COV2.S at low or high dose, single or two shots; five or six received placebo; per-sample allocation not given. Sampling was done on day 63 after the first vaccine or placebo injection. Sequenced by immunoSEQ multiplex PCR; TCRdb stores in-frame clones only, minus some. The sample shows around 320,000 clones, 87% of them seen only once. To note about this clone: What it binds is not known.

Per the germline V gene, CDR1 is GTSNPN and CDR2 is SVGIG (reference sequence). The trim removed 1 base at V and 3 bases at J, leaving 1 base unmatched. The CDR3 consists of 13 residues. The sequencing here drew on peripheral blood, taken in a trial of Ad26.COV2.S vaccine versus placebo. This sequence was found in a person between 18 and 65 years old who received the Ad26.COV2.S COVID-19 vaccine or a placebo. The V call is TRBV30, the J call TRBJ2-3; TRBD2 agrees at 7 bases. CDR3 DNA: TGTGCCTGGAGTGCGGGGGGTACAGATACGCAGTATTTT. Translation: CAWSAGGTDTQYF.